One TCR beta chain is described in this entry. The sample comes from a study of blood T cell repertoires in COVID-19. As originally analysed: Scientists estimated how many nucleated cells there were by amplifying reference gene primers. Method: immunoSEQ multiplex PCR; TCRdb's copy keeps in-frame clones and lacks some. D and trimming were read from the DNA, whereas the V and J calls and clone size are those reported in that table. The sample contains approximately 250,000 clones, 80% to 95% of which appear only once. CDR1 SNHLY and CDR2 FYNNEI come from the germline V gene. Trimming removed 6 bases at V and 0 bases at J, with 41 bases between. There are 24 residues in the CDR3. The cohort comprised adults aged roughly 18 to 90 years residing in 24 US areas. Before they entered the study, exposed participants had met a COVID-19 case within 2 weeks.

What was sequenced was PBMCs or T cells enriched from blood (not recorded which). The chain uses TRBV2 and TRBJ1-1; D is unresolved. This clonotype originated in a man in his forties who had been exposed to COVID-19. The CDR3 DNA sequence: TGTGCCAGCAGACTCCAGGTGGAGTCACCGGGCTGGGTCGGTGGACTATCCATGAACACTGAAGCTTTCTTT. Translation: CASRLQVESPGWVGGLSMNTEAFF.